The present T cell receptor (beta chain) was sequenced within a study of blood T cell repertoires in COVID-19. As for the study in general: Sites in the United States, Italy and Spain provided acute and convalescent COVID-19 samples. T cells, B-cell-depleted T cells, or PBMCs supplied cDNA or gDNA.

Under the authors' procedure: For nucleated cells, counts were estimated from reference gene primer amplification. Only in-frame clones appear in the TCRdb table, and some are missing; sequencing was by immunoSEQ multiplex PCR. Clonal size and the V and J genes are those of that table, whereas D and trimming came from the DNA. The table includes some 300,000 clones, 87% detected once. Germline CDR1 MNHEY, CDR2 SVGAGI. The CDR3 contains 13 residues. V was pared by 6 bases and J by 4 bases, with 10 bases between. The chain couples TRBV6-5 to TRBJ1-5, with D possibly TRBD1 on 5 matching bases. Material for sequencing was peripheral blood. The receptor's source is a man aged 18-30 years with active or convalescent COVID-19. The CDR3 DNA reads as TGTGCCAGCAGCCCGACAGTAAATCAGCCCCAGCATTTT. Translated: CASSPTVNQPQHF.